The clone carrying this TCR beta chain was detected a few times. The V gene's germline CDR1 is SEHNR and CDR2 FQNEAQ (reference sequence). The CDR3 runs to 16 residues. The germline V and J ends were trimmed by 3 bases and 6 bases, with 18 bases remaining between them. The data originate from a study of shared clonotypes between healthy human individuals. Generated by immunoSEQ multiplex PCR, the TCRdb table keeps only in-frame clones and is missing some. The data contain about 96,000 clones, approximately 70% of them singletons. The TCR was taken from a man aged 30 to 39 in good health. Input material: memory CD8+ T cells sorted from blood. Subset defined: CD45RO+ cells pooled with CCR7-negative TemRA cells. The V gene is TRBV7-9, the J gene TRBJ2-1; D possibly corresponds to TRBD2 (5 bases). This chain's CDR3 is CASSFPRDYPSNEQFF. The CDR3 bases are TGTGCCAGCAGCTTTCCCCGGGATTATCCCAGCAATGAGCAGTTCTTC.